The 13 T cell receptor beta chains presented below share a single source sample, sequenced in a study of T cell responses to AZD1222 COVID-19 vaccine. Sequenced by immunoSEQ multiplex PCR; TCRdb stores in-frame clones only, minus some. The sample shows 120,000 to 150,000 clones, about 86% of them seen only once. Sequencing was performed on peripheral blood, taken 28 days after the second AZD1222 dose. The source of these receptors is an adult who received the AZD1222 COVID-19 vaccine.

This clone was seen a few times. The gene calls are TRBV4-2 and TRBJ2-7, with no clear D. V dropped 1 base and J dropped 0 bases, with 4 bases sitting between them. The CDR3 has 13 residues. The germline CDR1 and CDR2 sequences are LGHNA and YNFKEQ. CDR3 DNA: TGTGCCAGCAGCCAAGCCCGCTCCTACGAGCAGTACTTC. The encoded protein is CASSQARSYEQYF.

The chain uses TRBV27 and TRBJ1-4, with TRBD1 matching over 8 bases. The CDR3 length is 13 residues. The V and J ends lost 10 bases and 5 bases, in that order; junction bases with no gene match: 6. From germline, CDR1 is MNHEY and CDR2 SMNVEV (reference sequence). CDR3: CATRGLGNEKLFF. CDR3 DNA sequence: TGTGCCACCAGGGGGCTTGGGAATGAAAAACTGTTTTTT.

The chain recombines TRBV7-9 with TRBJ1-4, with D unclear. CDR1 is SEHNR, CDR2 FQNEAQ, per germline (reference sequence). The CDR3 is made up of 15 amino acids. V lost 5 bases and J 6 bases, leaving 16 bases between the germline ends. CDR3 in DNA: TGTGCCAGCAGCCGACCCATTGTGGGCTATGAAAAACTGTTTTTT. Its translation: CASSRPIVGYEKLFF.

In its sample, this clone was seen a few times. This chain's CDR3 is CASSSQELVEGYTF. CDR3 in DNA: TGTGCCAGCAGCTCCCAAGAACTGGTAGAAGGCTACACCTTC. The genes are TRBV5-6 and TRBJ1-2; D ambiguous. CDR1 SGHDT and CDR2 YYEEEE come from the germline V gene. The CDR3 is 14 amino acids. V shed 3 bases and J shed 8 bases, with 17 bases lying between them.

The chain is built from TRBV7-2 and TRBJ2-7; TRBD2 aligns across 7 bases. Unmatched junction bases numbered 0, after V lost 2 bases and J lost 2 bases. CDR3 length equals 13 residues. Germline-derived CDR1 and CDR2 are SGHTA and FQGNSA. The CDR3 DNA follows: TGTGCCAGCAGCTTACTAGCGGCCTACGAGCAGTACTTC. Amino acid sequence: CASSLLAAYEQYF.

In DNA, the CDR3 is TGCGCCAGCAGCTCGGACAGGCCAACTAATGAAAAACTGTTTTTT. This sequence encodes CASSSDRPTNEKLFF. This chain joins TRBV5-1 and TRBJ1-4; 7 nucleotides line up with TRBD1. This CDR3 comprises 15 residues. The V segment lost 3 bases and the J segment 0 bases; nucleotides outside the gene matches: 2. Germline V gene sequence: CDR1 SGHRS, CDR2 YFSETQ.

The genes are TRBV7-2 and TRBJ1-3; D is unresolved. CDR3 length equals 14 residues. Trimming stripped 2 bases from V and 2 bases from J, with 7 bases between. In germline, CDR1 is SGHTA, CDR2 FQGNSA. The CDR3 nucleotides read TGTGCCAGCAGCTTACAGGTCGCTGGAAACACCATATATTTT. It encodes CASSLQVAGNTIYF.

V and J are TRBV20-1 and TRBJ2-5, with D hard to call. V shed 1 base and J shed 9 bases, with 9 bases lying between them. The germline gives CDR1 DFQATT, CDR2 SNEGSKA (reference sequence). The CDR3 length is 11 residues. The CDR3 coding sequence is TGCAGTGCTAGAGTGGTTGAGGCCCAGTACTTC. Translated: CSARVVEAQYF.

This clone is a singleton in its sample. The chain carries TRBV9 and TRBJ2-3; D gene uncertain. The V gene's germline CDR1 is SGDLS and CDR2 YYNGEE. V lost 4 bases, J lost 0 bases, and 12 bases lay in between. The CDR3 is made up of 15 amino acids. The CDR3 DNA sequence: TGTGCCAGCAGCCCACGGGTAGCTAGCACAGATACGCAGTATTTT. As protein: CASSPRVASTDTQYF.

This clone was counted a single time. This chain joins TRBV7-2 and TRBJ2-7; TRBD1 is a possible D gene (6 bases). Trimming left V 1 base short and J 0 bases short, with 13 bases between. The length of the CDR3 is 16 residues. Germline assignment: CDR1 SGHTA and CDR2 FQGNSA. The CDR3 DNA reads TGTGCCAGCAGCTTAGTCCAGGGGTCAAGCTCCTACGAGCAGTACTTC. It encodes CASSLVQGSSSYEQYF.

The chain couples TRBV29-1 to TRBJ2-5, with TRBD2 as a possible D gene (6 bases). The V gene's germline CDR1 is SQVTM and CDR2 ANQGSEA. The CDR3 length is 14 residues. V lost 4 bases and J lost 7, with 19 bases in between. The CDR3 is CSVGGSLREGTQYF. CDR3 nucleotides: TGCAGCGTTGGGGGCTCGTTGCGGGAAGGGACCCAGTACTTC. The full variable domain, in which reference TRBV29-1 and TRBJ2-5 provide the parts outside the CDR3, is SAVISQKPSRDICQRGTSLTIQCQVDSQVTMMFWYRQQPGQSLTLIATANQGSEATYESGFVIDKFPISRPNLTFSTLTVSNMSPEDSSIYLCSVGGSLREGTQYFGPGTRLLVL.

V and J are TRBV19 and TRBJ2-1, with a weak D call TRBD2 (5 bases). Germline CDR1 is LNHDA and CDR2 is SQIVND (reference sequence). This CDR3 contains 17 residues. Trimming removed 2 bases from V and 2 bases from J, with 16 bases in between. The CDR3 coding sequence is TGTGCCAGTAGTATACTCCGAGGGCCAGTGCCCTACAATGAGCAGTTCTTC. Its protein is CASSILRGPVPYNEQFF.

This clone was seen only once. V and J are TRBV29-1 and TRBJ1-1; D gene ambiguous. The CDR3 consists of 13 residues. Germline assignment: CDR1 SQVTM and CDR2 ANQGSEA. Trimming took 1 base from V and 10 from J, leaving 16 bases between them. DNA for the CDR3: TGCAGCGTTGAAGTGACTCCTTGGTTTCCAGCTTTCTTT. This codes for CSVEVTPWFPAFF.